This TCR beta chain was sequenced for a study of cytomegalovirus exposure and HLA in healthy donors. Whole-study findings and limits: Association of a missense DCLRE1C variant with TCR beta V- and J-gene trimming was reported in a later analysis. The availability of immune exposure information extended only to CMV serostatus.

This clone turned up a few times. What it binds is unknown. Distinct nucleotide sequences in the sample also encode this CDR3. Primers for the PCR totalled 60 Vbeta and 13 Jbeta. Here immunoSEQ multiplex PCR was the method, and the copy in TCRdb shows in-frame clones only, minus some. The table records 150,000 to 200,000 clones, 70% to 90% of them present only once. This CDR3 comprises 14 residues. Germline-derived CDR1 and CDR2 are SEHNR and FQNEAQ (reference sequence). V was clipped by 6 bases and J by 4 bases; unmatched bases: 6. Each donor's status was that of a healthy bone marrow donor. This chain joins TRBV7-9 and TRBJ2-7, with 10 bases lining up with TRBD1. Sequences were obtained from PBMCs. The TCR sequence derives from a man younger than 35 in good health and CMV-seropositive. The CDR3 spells CASSHRDRGYEQYF. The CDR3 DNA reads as TGTGCCAGCAGTCACCGGGACAGGGGATACGAGCAGTACTTC.